This entry lists 17 T cell receptor beta chains sequenced from one sample in a study of T-cell memory formation after mild COVID-19 (dated by TCRdb to the early 2020s). Libraries were made using 5' RACE. TCRdb names Illumina NovaSeq 6000 as the instrument used. TCRdb applied fastp at Q25 and MiXCR to the public reads, then kept only in-frame beta chains. Every entry covers one CDR3 protein and lists the most common genes and DNA from its rows. The table for this sample lists about 450,000 distinct CDR3 sequences; 20% to 30% of them were counted only once. The top ten clonotypes cover roughly 14% of the sample. Sequencing was done on a sample of PBMCs or a T cell subset sorted from them (not recorded which). These receptors came from an adult woman who had mild COVID-19 (a few samples of this study predate the infection). The sample titles of this study are shuffled in the database, so cell type and time point are left out; the donor was told from shared clones.

This clonotype was seen once. This chain joins TRBV29-1 and TRBJ2-5; weak D call: TRBD1 (7 bases). With 6 bases removed from V and 6 bases from J, the gap between germline ends came to 23 bases. Looked up from germline, CDR1 is SQVTM and CDR2 is ANQGSEA. This CDR3 comprises 15 residues. The CDR3 DNA reads as TGCAGCGTCCCCCGGGCCAGGGGGGCAGGAAAGACCCAGTACTTC. Protein sequence: CSVPRARGAGKTQYF.

V usage is TRBV23-1 and J usage is TRBJ2-3, with 10 nucleotides matching TRBD2. TRBV23-1 is reported as an ORF; its role is uncertain. The CDR3 covers 18 residues. Germline trimming cut 6 bases from V and 0 bases from J; bases unmatched to any gene: 12. As DNA, the CDR3 is TGCGCCAGCAGAGAAAAGCGGGAGGGTTCCAATAGCACAGATACGCAGTATTTT. Translation gives CASREKREGSNSTDTQYF.

This clonotype was seen a handful of times. The chain has TRBV19 and TRBJ1-5; D uncertain. The CDR3 sequence is 15 residues long. Trimming shortened V by 6 bases and J by 3 bases, and 15 bases separated the two germline ends. Germline values: CDR1 LNHDA, CDR2 SQIVND (reference sequence). The CDR3 spells CASRRSGQANQPQHF. In DNA form, the CDR3 reads TGTGCCAGTAGGCGAAGCGGTCAGGCCAATCAGCCCCAGCATTTT.

This chain joins TRBV7-9 and TRBJ2-5; the D is unclear. Germline CDR1 SEHNR, CDR2 FQNEAQ (reference sequence). V was clipped by 5 bases and J by 5 bases, with 9 bases between them. The CDR3 extends over 12 amino acids. This chain's CDR3 is CASSRTLETQYF. CDR3 nucleotide sequence: TGTGCCAGCAGCCGAACCTTGGAGACCCAGTACTTC.

This rearrangement joins TRBV20-1 to TRBJ2-7; 11 bases line up with TRBD1. The CDR3 length is 15 residues. The ends lost 1 base at V and 4 bases at J; junction bases unmatched: 6. In germline, CDR1 is DFQATT, CDR2 SNEGSKA (reference sequence). In DNA, the CDR3 is TGCAGTGCTAGAGCCCGGACAGGGGGCGCGTACGAGCAGTACTTC. Translation: CSARARTGGAYEQYF.

This clonotype was detected ten times or more. The genes are TRBV5-5 and TRBJ2-5; possible D gene TRBD1, 6 bases. The germline gives CDR1 SGHKS, CDR2 YYEKEE (reference sequence). The CDR3 runs to 14 residues. V was shortened by 4 bases and J by 4 bases, with 14 bases between the two germline ends. CDR3: CASSPHQGRETQYF. The CDR3 nucleotides are TGTGCCAGCAGCCCGCACCAGGGGCGAGAGACCCAGTACTTC.

The genes are TRBV6-5 and TRBJ1-2; 8 nucleotides line up with TRBD1. The CDR3 runs 13 residues. Germline assignment: CDR1 MNHEY and CDR2 SVGAGI. Trimming cost V 2 bases and J 6 bases; bases outside gene matches: 2. The CDR3 is CASSYQGANGYTF. CDR3 DNA: TGTGCCAGCAGTTACCAGGGGGCTAATGGCTACACCTTC.

This rearrangement joins TRBV24-1 to TRBJ1-1; 10 bases align to TRBD1. The CDR3 length is 13 residues. Germline V lookup: CDR1 KGHDR, CDR2 SFDVKD. J lost 5 bases, V lost 8 bases, and 4 bases had no gene match. CDR3 nucleotide sequence: TGTGCCACCACCCGGACAGGGGGAACTGAAGCTTTCTTT. It codes for CATTRTGGTEAFF.

The chain recombines TRBV6-2 or TRBV6-3 with TRBJ2-1; TRBD1 agrees at 8 bases. This CDR3 has 16 residues. Germline V CDR1 and CDR2: MNHEY, SVGEGT. With 4 bases clipped from V and 0 bases from J, the junction kept 5 bases outside the gene matches. The chain's CDR3 is CASSFRGQDSYNEQFF. For the CDR3, the DNA is TGTGCCAGCAGTTTTAGGGGACAGGACTCCTACAATGAGCAGTTCTTC.

This chain joins TRBV7-3 and TRBJ2-2, with D perhaps matching TRBD1 (5 bases). V lost 4 bases and J 2 bases, leaving 8 bases between the germline ends. There are 14 residues in the CDR3. Per germline, CDR1 SGHTA and CDR2 FQGTGA. The CDR3 DNA follows: TGTGCCAGCAGCTCTGGACACAACACCGGGGAGCTGTTTTTT. Its protein product is CASSSGHNTGELFF.

There are a few counts of this clonotype. The gene calls are TRBV9 and TRBJ2-1; D may be TRBD2 (6 bases). The CDR3 has 11 residues. V lost 5 bases to trimming and J lost 12 bases, with 12 bases between them. The germline V gene encodes CDR1 SGDLS and CDR2 YYNGEE. CDR3 DNA: TGTGCCAGCAGGGGGGGAGATAGGCAGTTCTTC. Its translation: CASRGGDRQFF.

V gene TRBV6-6 combines with J gene TRBJ1-5; TRBD1 might be the D (5 bases). Germline CDR1 MNHNY, CDR2 SVGAGI (reference sequence). V was trimmed by 2 bases and J by 1 base, leaving 9 bases between them. The CDR3 sequence is 15 residues long. The CDR3 protein is CASSYGGTSNQPQHF. The CDR3 DNA sequence: TGTGCCAGCAGTTACGGGGGGACCAGCAATCAGCCCCAGCATTTT.

In its sample, this clonotype was seen many times. The chain carries TRBV12-3 or TRBV12-4 and TRBJ2-7, with a tentative D call TRBD2 (6 bases). Trimming removed 6 bases at V and 3 bases at J, with 12 bases between. The CDR3 extends over 13 amino acids. The CDR3: CASSLGTGYEQYF. The CDR3 DNA follows: TGTGCCAGCAGCCTCGGGACTGGCTACGAGCAGTACTTC.

This clonotype was counted a few times. CDR3 amino acids: CASSQELRSGRAGANVLTF. Here the CDR3 DNA reads TGTGCCAGCAGCCAAGAATTACGTAGCGGGAGGGCTGGGGCCAACGTCCTGACTTTC. The chain uses TRBV3-1 and TRBJ2-6; 11 positions agree with TRBD2. CDR1 and CDR2 (germline): LGHDT, YNNKEL (reference sequence). The CDR3 contains 19 residues. Trimming at V came to 0 bases and at J to 2 bases, leaving 6 bases not matched to a gene.

This clonotype was picked up a small number of times. The chain links TRBV4-3 to TRBJ2-4, with TRBD2 identical over 11 bases. The CDR3 loop spans 15 amino acids. CDR1 is LGHNA, CDR2 YSLEER, per germline. V was clipped by 4 bases and J by 8 bases; unmatched bases: 7. The CDR3 DNA reads TGCGCCAGCAGCCGCGAACTAGCGGGAGTGCACATTCAGTACTTC. Amino acid sequence: CASSRELAGVHIQYF.

This rearrangement joins TRBV24-1 to TRBJ2-6; the D is unclear. The V gene lost 3 bases and the J gene lost 3 bases, with 8 bases spanning the gap. The CDR3 sequence is 15 residues long. The germline V gene has CDR1 KGHDR and CDR2 SFDVKD. The CDR3 reads CATSDPPRGANVLTF. CDR3 sequence (DNA): TGTGCCACCAGTGATCCACCACGTGGGGCCAACGTCCTGACTTTC.

Written as DNA, the CDR3 is TGCAGCGTTGAAGACGAGGGCAGAGGGGAAGGAAACACCATATATTTT. Translated: CSVEDEGRGEGNTIYF. This sequence joins TRBV29-1 and TRBJ1-3; a possible D gene is TRBD1 (5 bases). V lost 0 bases to trimming and J lost 4 bases, with 16 bases between them. CDR3 size: 16 residues. Germline V lookup: CDR1 SQVTM, CDR2 ANQGSEA.